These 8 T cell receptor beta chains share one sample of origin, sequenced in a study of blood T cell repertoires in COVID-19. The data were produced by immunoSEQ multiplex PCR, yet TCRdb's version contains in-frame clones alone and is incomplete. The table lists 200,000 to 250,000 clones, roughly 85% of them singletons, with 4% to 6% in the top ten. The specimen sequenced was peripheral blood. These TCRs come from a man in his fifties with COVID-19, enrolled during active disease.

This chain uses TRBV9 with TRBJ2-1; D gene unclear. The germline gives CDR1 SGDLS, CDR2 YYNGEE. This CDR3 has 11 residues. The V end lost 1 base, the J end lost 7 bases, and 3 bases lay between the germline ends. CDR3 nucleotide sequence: TGTGCCAGCAGCGTATCAAATGAGCAGTTCTTC. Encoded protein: CASSVSNEQFF.

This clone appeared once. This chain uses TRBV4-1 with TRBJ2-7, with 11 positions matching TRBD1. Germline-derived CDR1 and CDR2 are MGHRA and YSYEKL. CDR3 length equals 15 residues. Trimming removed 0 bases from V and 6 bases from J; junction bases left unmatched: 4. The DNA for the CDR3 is TGCGCCAGCAGCCAAGATCGGGGACAGGGGGTCGAGCAGTACTTC. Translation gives CASSQDRGQGVEQYF.

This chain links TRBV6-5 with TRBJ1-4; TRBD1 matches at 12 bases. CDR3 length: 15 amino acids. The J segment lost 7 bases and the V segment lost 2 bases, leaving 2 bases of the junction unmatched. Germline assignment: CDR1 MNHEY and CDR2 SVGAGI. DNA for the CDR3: TGTGCCAGCAGTTACGGGGACAGGGGGCGTGAAAAACTGTTTTTT. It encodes CASSYGDRGREKLFF.

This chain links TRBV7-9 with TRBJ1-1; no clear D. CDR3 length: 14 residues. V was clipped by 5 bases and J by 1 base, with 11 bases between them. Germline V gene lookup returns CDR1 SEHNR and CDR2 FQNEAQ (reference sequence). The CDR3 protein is CASSPTTSNTEAFF. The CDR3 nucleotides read TGTGCCAGCAGCCCAACCACTTCGAACACTGAAGCTTTCTTT. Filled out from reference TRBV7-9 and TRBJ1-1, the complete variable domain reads DTGVSQNPRHKITKRGQNVTFRCDPISEHNRLYWYRQTLGQGPEFLTYFQNEAQLEKSRLLSDRFSAERPKGSFSTLEIQRTEQGDSAMYLCASSPTTSNTEAFFGQGTRLTVV.

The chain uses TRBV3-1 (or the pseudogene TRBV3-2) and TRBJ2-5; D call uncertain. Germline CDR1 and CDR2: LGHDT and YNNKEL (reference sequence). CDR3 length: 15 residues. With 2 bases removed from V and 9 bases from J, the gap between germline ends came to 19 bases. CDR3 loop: CASSQSLPGVGAQYF. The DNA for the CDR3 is TGTGCCAGCAGCCAAAGCCTCCCGGGTGTGGGTGCCCAGTACTTC.

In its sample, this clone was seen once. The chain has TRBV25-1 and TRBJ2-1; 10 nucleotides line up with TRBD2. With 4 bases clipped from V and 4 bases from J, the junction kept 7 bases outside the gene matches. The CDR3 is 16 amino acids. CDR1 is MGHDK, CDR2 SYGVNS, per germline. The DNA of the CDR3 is TGTGCCAGCAGTGCCCCACTAGCGGGGACTTACAATGAGCAGTTCTTC. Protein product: CASSAPLAGTYNEQFF.

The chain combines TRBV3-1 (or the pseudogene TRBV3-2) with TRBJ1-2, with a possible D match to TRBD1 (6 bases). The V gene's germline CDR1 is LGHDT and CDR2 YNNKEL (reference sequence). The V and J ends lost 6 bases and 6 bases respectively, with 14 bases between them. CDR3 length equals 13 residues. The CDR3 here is CASSQQGINGYTF. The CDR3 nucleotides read TGTGCCAGCAGTCAACAGGGTATCAATGGCTACACCTTC.

The CDR3 sequence is CASSQDQGRDTEAFF. CDR3 DNA sequence: TGTGCCAGCAGCCAAGATCAGGGCAGGGACACTGAAGCTTTCTTT. This chain uses TRBV4-2 with TRBJ1-1; TRBD1 might be the D (5 bases). The germline V gene has CDR1 LGHNA and CDR2 YNFKEQ. V was cut by 0 bases and J by 3 bases, with 11 bases left in between. This CDR3 contains 15 residues.